These T cell receptor beta chains were read from a single sample in a study of CD8 T cells in Susac syndrome. TCRdb reprocessed the immunoSEQ multiplex PCR reads via MiXCR and lists one record per CDR3 protein. The sample gives around 200,000 distinct CDR3 sequences, under 97% of which show up once; approximately 0.1% is in the top ten. The source material was CD4+ T cells from PBMCs. These receptors originate from a human donor with Susac syndrome. Each CDR3 is given with its conserved first and last residue. The order of the fields is D gene, J gene, V gene, CDR3 protein. A D gene is named only where the DNA matches it firmly.

D: -; J: TRBJ2-6; V: TRBV9; CDR3: CASSVSDRGANVLTF
D: -; J: TRBJ2-5; V: TRBV20-1; CDR3: CSAFRSGETQYF
D: -; J: TRBJ1-1; V: TRBV5-1; CDR3: CASSLTAMNTEAFF
D: TRBD2; J: TRBJ2-5; V: TRBV18; CDR3: CASSQLAGDGETQYF
D: -; J: TRBJ2-2; V: TRBV30; CDR3: CAWSATWEQAGELFF
D: -; J: TRBJ2-1; V: TRBV30; CDR3: CAWSFNQGNEQFF
D: TRBD1; J: TRBJ1-6; V: TRBV30; CDR3: CAWSQETGYNSPLHF
D: -; J: TRBJ2-1; V: TRBV20-1; CDR3: CSARVATYNEQFF
D: -; J: TRBJ1-6; V: TRBV20-1; CDR3: CSASHFPSSYNSPLHF
D: -; J: TRBJ2-2; V: TRBV29-1; CDR3: CSAGMNRGGELFF